This T cell receptor (beta chain) was sequenced in a study of shared clonotypes between healthy human individuals. The healthy adult donors were HIV-negative and reported no recent acute infections or vaccinations. A split of CD4+ cells into CD45RA+ naive and CD45RA-negative memory subsets was performed. This CDR3 region has 18 residues. The germline V gene has CDR1 SGHAT and CDR2 FQNNGV. V shed 7 bases, J shed 6 bases, and the junction held 19 bases outside the gene matches. Data came from immunoSEQ multiplex PCR; TCRdb stores just in-frame clones and leaves some out. The sample gives 2 million to 2.5 million clones, approximately 96% of which show up once; over 0.1% is in the top ten.

This clonotype originated in a young man in good health. The V and J genes are TRBV11-2 and TRBJ2-7; 12 bases line up with TRBD2. Sequencing input: naive CD4+ T cells sorted from blood. Described subset: CD45RA+ positively selected. This chain's CDR3 is CASTRWLAGGPRNREQYF. The CDR3 region has the DNA TGTGCCAGCACCCGGTGGCTAGCGGGAGGGCCGCGGAATCGCGAGCAGTACTTC.